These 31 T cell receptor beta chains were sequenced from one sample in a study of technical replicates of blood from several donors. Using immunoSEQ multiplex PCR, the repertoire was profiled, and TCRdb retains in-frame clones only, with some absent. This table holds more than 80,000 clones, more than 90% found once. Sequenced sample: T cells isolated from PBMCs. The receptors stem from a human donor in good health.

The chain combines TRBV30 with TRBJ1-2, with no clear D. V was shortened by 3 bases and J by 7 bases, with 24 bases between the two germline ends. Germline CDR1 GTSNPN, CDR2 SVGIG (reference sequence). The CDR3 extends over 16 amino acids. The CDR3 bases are TGTGCCTGGAGGAGAAAAGTCGGGTCCCTCCGGGGTGGCTACACCTTC. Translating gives CAWRRKVGSLRGGYTF. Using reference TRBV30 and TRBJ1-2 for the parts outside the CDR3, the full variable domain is SQTIHQWPATLVQPVGSPLSLECTVEGTSNPNLYWYRQAAGRGLQLLFYSVGIGQISSEVPQNLSASRPQDRQFILSSKKLLLSDSGFYLCAWRRKVGSLRGGYTFGSGTRLTVV.

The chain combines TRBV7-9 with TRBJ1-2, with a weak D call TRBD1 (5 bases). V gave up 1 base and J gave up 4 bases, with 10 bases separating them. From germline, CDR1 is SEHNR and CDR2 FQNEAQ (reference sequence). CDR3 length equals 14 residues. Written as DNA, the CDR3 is TGTGCCAGCAGCTTAGTCGACAGACCCTATGGCTACACCTTC. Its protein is CASSLVDRPYGYTF.

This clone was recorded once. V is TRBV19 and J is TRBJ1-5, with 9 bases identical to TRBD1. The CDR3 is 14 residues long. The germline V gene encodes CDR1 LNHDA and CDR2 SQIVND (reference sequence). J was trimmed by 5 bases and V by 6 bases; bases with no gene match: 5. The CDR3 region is CASSGTGTHQPQHF. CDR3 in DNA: TGTGCCAGTAGCGGGACAGGGACTCATCAGCCCCAGCATTTT.

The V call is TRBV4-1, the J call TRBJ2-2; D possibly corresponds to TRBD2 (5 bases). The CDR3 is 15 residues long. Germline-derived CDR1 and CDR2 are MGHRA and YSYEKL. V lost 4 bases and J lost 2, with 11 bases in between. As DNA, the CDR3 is TGCGCCAGCAGCCGCCTAGCAGAAAACACCGGGGAGCTGTTTTTT. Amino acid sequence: CASSRLAENTGELFF.

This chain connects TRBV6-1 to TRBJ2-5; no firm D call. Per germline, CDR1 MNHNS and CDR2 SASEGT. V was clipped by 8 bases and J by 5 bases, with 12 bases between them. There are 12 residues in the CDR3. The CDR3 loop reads CASLGYRETQYF. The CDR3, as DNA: TGTGCCAGCCTGGGCTATAGGGAGACCCAGTACTTC.

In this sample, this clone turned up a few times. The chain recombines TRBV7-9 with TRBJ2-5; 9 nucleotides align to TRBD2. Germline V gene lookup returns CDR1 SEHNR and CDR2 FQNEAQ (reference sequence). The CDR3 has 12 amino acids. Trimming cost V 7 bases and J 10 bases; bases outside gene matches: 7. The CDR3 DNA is TGTGCCAGCACCAATAGCGGGAGATTCCAGTACTTC. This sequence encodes CASTNSGRFQYF.

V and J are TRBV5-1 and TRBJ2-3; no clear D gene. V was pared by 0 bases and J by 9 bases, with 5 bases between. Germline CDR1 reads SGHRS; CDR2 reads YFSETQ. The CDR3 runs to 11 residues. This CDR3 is CASSLAFTQYF. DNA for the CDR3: TGCGCCAGCAGCTTGGCCTTCACGCAGTATTTT.

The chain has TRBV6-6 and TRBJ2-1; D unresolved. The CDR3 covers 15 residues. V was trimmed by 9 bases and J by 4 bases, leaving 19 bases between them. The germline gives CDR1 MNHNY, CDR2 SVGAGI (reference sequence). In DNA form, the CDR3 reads TGTGCCAGTACGGAGTTATCCCCCACTTACAATGAGCAGTTCTTC. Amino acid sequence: CASTELSPTYNEQFF.

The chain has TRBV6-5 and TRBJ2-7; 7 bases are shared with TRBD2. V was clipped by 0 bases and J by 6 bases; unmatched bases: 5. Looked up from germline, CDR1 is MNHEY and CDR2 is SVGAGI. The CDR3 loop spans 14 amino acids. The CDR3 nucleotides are TGTGCCAGCAGTTACTCGAGCGGGACGGGCGAGCAGTACTTC. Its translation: CASSYSSGTGEQYF.

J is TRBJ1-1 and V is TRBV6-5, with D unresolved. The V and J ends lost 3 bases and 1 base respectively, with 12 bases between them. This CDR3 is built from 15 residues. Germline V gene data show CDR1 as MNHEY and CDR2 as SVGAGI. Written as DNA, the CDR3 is TGTGCCAGCAGTTATCCCCCGGGTCCGAACACTGAAGCTTTCTTT. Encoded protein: CASSYPPGPNTEAFF.

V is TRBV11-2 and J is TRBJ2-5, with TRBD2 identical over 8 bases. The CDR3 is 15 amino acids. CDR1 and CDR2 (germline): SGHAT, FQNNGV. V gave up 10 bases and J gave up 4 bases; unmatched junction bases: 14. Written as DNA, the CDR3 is TGTGCCACCCGAGGCGGACTAGCTGACGCAGAGACCCAGTACTTC. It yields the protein CATRGGLADAETQYF.

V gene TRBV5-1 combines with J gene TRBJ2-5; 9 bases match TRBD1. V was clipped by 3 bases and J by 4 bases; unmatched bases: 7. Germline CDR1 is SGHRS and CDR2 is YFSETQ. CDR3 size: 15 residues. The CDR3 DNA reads TGCGCCAGCAGCTGGGGGGACAGGGCTGCAGAGACCCAGTACTTC. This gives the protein CASSWGDRAAETQYF.

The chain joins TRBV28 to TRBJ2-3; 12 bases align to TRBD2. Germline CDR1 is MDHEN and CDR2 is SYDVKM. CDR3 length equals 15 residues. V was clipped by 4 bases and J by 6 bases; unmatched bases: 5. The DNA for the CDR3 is TGTGCCAGCAGTTCGCTAGCGGGAGGGGGGGATACGCAGTATTTT. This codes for CASSSLAGGGDTQYF. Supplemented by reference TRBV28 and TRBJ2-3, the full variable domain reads DVKVTQSSRYLVKRTGEKVFLECVQDMDHENMFWYRQDPGLGLRLIYFSYDVKMKEKGDIPEGYSVSREKKERFSLILESASTNQTSMYLCASSSLAGGGDTQYFGPGTRLTVL.

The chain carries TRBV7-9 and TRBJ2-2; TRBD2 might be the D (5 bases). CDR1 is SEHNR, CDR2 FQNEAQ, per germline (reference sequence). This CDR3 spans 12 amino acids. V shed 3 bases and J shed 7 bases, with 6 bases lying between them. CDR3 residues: CASSFGSGELFF. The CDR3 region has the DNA TGTGCCAGCAGCTTTGGGAGCGGGGAGCTGTTTTTT.

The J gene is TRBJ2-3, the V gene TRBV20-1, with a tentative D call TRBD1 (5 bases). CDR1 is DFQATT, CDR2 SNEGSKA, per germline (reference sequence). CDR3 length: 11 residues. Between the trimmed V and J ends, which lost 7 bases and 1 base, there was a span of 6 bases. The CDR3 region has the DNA TGCAGTGTAGGGGGCACAGATACGCAGTATTTT. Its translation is CSVGGTDTQYF.

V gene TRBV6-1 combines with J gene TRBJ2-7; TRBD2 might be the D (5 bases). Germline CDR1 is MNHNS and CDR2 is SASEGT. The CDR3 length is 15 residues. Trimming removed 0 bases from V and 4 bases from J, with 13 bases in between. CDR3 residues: CASSEAPSLLYEQYF. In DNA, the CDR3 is TGTGCCAGCAGTGAAGCCCCTAGCCTCCTTTACGAGCAGTACTTC.

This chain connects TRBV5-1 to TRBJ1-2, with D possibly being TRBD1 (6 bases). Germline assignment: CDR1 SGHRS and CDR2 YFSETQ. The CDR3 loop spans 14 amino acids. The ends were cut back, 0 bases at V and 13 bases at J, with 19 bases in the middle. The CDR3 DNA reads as TGCGCCAGCAGCTTGGACAAACAGGGTCGGTTAGGCACCTTC. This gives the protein CASSLDKQGRLGTF. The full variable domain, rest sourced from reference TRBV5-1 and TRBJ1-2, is KAGVTQTPRYLIKTRGQQVTLSCSPISGHRSVSWYQQTPGQGLQFLFEYFSETQRNKGNFPGRFSGRQFSNSRSEMNVSTLELGDSALYLCASSLDKQGRLGTFGSGTRLTVV.

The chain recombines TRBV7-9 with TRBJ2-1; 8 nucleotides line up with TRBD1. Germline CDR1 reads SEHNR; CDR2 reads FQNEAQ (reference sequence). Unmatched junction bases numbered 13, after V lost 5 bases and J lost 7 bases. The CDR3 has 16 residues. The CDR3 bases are TGTGCCAGCAGCCCAACACAGGGGGATATCAGGAATGAGCAGTTCTTC. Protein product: CASSPTQGDIRNEQFF.

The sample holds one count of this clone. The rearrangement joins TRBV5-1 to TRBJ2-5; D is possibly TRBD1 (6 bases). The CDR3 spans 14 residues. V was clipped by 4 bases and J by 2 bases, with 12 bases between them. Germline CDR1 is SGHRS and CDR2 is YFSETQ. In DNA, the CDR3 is TGCGCCAGCAGCCCCGGACAGATGCAAGAGACCCAGTACTTC. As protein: CASSPGQMQETQYF. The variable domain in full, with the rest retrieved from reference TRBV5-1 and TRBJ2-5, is KAGVTQTPRYLIKTRGQQVTLSCSPISGHRSVSWYQQTPGQGLQFLFEYFSETQRNKGNFPGRFSGRQFSNSRSEMNVSTLELGDSALYLCASSPGQMQETQYFGPGTRLLVL.

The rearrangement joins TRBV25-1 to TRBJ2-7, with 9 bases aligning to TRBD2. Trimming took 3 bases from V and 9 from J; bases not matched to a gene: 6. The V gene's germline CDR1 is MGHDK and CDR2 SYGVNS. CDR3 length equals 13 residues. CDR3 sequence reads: CASSDGLAGRQYF. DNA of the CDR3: TGTGCCAGCAGTGATGGCCTAGCGGGACGGCAGTACTTC.

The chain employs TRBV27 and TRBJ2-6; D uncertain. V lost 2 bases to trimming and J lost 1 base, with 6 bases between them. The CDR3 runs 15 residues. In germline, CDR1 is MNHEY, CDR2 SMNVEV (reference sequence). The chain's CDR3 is CASSLKASGANVLTF. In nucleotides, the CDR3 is TGTGCCAGCAGTTTAAAAGCGTCTGGGGCCAACGTCCTGACTTTC.

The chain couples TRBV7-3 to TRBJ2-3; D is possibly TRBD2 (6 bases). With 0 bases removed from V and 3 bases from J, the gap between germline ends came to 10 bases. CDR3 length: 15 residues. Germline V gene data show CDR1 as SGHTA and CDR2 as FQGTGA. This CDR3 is CASSLTGLATDTQYF. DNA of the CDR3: TGTGCCAGCAGCTTAACGGGGCTAGCGACAGATACGCAGTATTTT.

The CDR3, as DNA: TGTGCCAGCAGCATTCCCAGACAGATTAGCAATCAGCCCCAGCATTTT. It is translated as CASSIPRQISNQPQHF. This rearrangement joins TRBV21-1 to TRBJ1-5; the table gives TRBD1 as D, unverified against the DNA. TRBV21-1 is a known pseudogene. The CDR3 spans 16 residues.

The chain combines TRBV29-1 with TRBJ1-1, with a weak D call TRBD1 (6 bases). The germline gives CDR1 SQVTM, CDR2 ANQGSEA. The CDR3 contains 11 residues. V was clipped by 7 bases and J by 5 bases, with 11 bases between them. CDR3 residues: CSGTVKTEAFF. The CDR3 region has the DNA TGCAGCGGGACAGTAAAGACTGAAGCTTTCTTT.

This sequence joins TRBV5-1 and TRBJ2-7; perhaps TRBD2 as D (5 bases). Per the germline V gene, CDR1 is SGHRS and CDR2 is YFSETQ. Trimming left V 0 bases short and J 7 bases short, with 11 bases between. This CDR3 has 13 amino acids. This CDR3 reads CASSLGLAAEQYF. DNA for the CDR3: TGCGCCAGCAGCTTGGGTCTAGCAGCAGAGCAGTACTTC.

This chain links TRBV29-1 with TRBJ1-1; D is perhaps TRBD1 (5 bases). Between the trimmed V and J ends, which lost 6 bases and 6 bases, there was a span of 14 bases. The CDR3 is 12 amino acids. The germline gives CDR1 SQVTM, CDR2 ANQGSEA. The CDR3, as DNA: TGCAGCGTAACGGGGGATGGGGCTGAAGCTTTCTTT. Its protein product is CSVTGDGAEAFF.

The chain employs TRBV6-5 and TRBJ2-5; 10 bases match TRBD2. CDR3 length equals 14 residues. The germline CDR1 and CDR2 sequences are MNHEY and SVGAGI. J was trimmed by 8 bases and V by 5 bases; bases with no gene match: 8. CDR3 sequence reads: CASSRTSGLSTQYF. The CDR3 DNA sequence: TGTGCCAGCAGTCGGACTAGCGGCCTATCAACCCAGTACTTC.

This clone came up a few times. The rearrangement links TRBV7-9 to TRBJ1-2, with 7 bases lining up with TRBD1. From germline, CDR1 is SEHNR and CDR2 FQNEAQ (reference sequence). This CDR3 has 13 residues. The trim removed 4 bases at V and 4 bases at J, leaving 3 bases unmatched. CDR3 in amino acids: CASSSGQVYGYTF. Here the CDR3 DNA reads TGTGCCAGCAGCTCTGGACAGGTCTATGGCTACACCTTC.

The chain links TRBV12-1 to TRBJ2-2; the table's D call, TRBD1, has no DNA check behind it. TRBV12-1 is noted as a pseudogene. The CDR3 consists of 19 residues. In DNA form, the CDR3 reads TGTGCCAGCAGCATTTATTCGAACCGGGACAGCCTTTACACCGGGGAGCTGTTTTTT. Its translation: CASSIYSNRDSLYTGELFF.

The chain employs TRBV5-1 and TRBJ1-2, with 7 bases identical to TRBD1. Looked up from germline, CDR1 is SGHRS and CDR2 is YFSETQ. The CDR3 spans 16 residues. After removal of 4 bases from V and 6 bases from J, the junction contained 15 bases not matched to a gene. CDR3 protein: CASSRRDSEPWNGYTF. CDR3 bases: TGCGCCAGCAGCCGGAGGGACAGCGAACCTTGGAATGGCTACACCTTC.

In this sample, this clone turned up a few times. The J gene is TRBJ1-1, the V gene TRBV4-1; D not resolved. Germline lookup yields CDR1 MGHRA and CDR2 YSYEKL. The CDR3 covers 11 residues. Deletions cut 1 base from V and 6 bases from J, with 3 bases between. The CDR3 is CASSQASEAFF. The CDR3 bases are TGCGCCAGCAGCCAAGCATCTGAAGCTTTCTTT.